The rows below give T cell receptor beta chains drawn from one sample of a study of CD8 T cells in Susac syndrome. TCRdb analysed the immunoSEQ multiplex PCR reads with MiXCR anew, one entry per CDR3 protein. The table records 150,000 to 200,000 distinct CDR3 sequences, around 94% of them present only once. Input material: CD4+ T cells from PBMCs. The origin of the receptors is a human donor in good health. CDR3s include the opening cysteine and the closing phenylalanine or tryptophan. D genes are given only for firm matches. Not every row has a clone size; where given, it reads once, few, many or a size class.

V gene	J gene	D gene	clone size	CDR3 DNA	CDR3 protein
TRBV27	TRBJ1-2	.	.	TGTGCCAGCAGTTACCAGGGCGCCTATGGCTACACCTTC	CASSYQGAYGYTF
TRBV20-1	TRBJ2-7	TRBD2	.	TGCAGTGCCGTAAGGGGGGGACTAGGGCTCGAGCAGTACTTC	CSAVRGGLGLEQYF
TRBV15	TRBJ2-1	.	.	TGTGCCACCAGCAGAGATAGCCACAATGAGCAGTTCTTC	CATSRDSHNEQFF
TRBV6-1	TRBJ2-5	.	.	TGTGCCAGCAGTTGGGGATGGCAAGAGACCCAGTACTTC	CASSWGWQETQYF
TRBV7-8	TRBJ1-5	.	.	TGTGCCAGCAGCTTAGACAGGTGGAAGGGCAATCAGCCCCAGCATTTT	CASSLDRWKGNQPQHF
TRBV4-2	TRBJ2-1	.	.	TGTGCCAGCAGCCAAGGGTCAGACTACAATGAGCAGTTCTTC	CASSQGSDYNEQFF
TRBV4-3	TRBJ2-3	.	once	TGCGCCAGCAGCCAAGAGAGGGGAGATACGCAGTATTTT	CASSQERGDTQYF
TRBV6-2/TRBV6-3	TRBJ1-6	.	.	TGTGCCAGCGGCGAGGCGGGGATCTATTCACCCCTCCACTTT	CASGEAGIYSPLHF
TRBV20-1	TRBJ2-1	.	.	TGCAGTGCTTGGGGACCCGCAAACAGCAAATCCCAGTTCTTC	CSAWGPANSKSQFF
TRBV9	TRBJ1-1	TRBD1	few	TGTGCCAGCAGCGTTACAGGGGCCAACACTGAAGCTTTCTTT	CASSVTGANTEAFF
TRBV3-1	TRBJ2-7	.	.	TGTGCCAGCAGCCCGAGGCTCGGGGCGGCCTACGAGCAGTACTTC	CASSPRLGAAYEQYF
TRBV6-2/TRBV6-3	TRBJ2-1	TRBD1	once	TGTGCCAGCAGTTCGGGACAGTACAATGAGCAGTTCTTC	CASSSGQYNEQFF
TRBV6-6	TRBJ2-1	TRBD2	once	TGTGCCAGCAGCGTAGCGGGGGCTGGGGATGAGCAGTTCTTC	CASSVAGAGDEQFF
TRBV30	TRBJ2-1	.	.	TGTGCCTGGAGTGTTTTTGGATCCTACAATGAGCAGTTCTTC	CAWSVFGSYNEQFF
TRBV6-6	TRBJ1-5	TRBD1	.	TGTGCCAGCGCAGGGGGCAGTCAGCCCCAGCATTTT	CASAGGSQPQHF
TRBV7-2	TRBJ1-2	.	.	TGTGCCAGCAGCTCGGATGGGGCAGGGGCTGGAGGCTACACCTTC	CASSSDGAGAGGYTF
TRBV9	TRBJ1-1	.	.	TGTGCCAGCAGCGTAGGTAACAGGAACACTGAAGCTTTCTTT	CASSVGNRNTEAFF
TRBV7-9	TRBJ1-4	.	.	TGTGCCAGCAGCCTAGGGGCGCCTGAAAAACTGTTTTTT	CASSLGAPEKLFF
TRBV29-1	TRBJ2-1	.	.	TGCAGCGTTGCCGGGGCCTACAATGAGCAGTTCTTC	CSVAGAYNEQFF